A single sample is the source of the 30 T cell receptor beta chains below, sequenced in a study of T and B cells in COVID-19 patients. TRB rearrangements were amplified by multiplex PCR with BIOMED2 TRB-A/B primers. Each CDR3 protein gets one entry after TCRdb re-called the multiplex PCR reads with MiXCR. The sample includes 3,500 to 4,500 distinct CDR3 sequences, almost 25% of them seen just once. TRB was amplified from approximately 250-480 ng of blood genomic DNA. The material sequenced was blood. The receptors derive from a human donor with active COVID-19.

By sample fraction, this clonotype is medium-sized (0.01 to 0.1%). The V gene is TRBV18, the J gene TRBJ1-3; the D gene is possibly TRBD1 (6 bases). CDR3 length: 14 amino acids. The V gene lost 2 bases and the J gene lost 5 bases, with 10 bases spanning the gap. The germline V gene encodes CDR1 KGHSH and CDR2 LQKENI. The CDR3 nucleotides read TGTGCCAGCTCACCAGGAGGGGACAGAAACACCATATATTTT. Translation: CASSPGGDRNTIYF.

The chain links TRBV5-1 to TRBJ2-5; 9 nucleotides align to TRBD1. The CDR3 consists of 15 residues. CDR1 is SGHRS, CDR2 YFSETQ, per germline. V was clipped by 6 bases and J by 2 bases; unmatched bases: 8. The chain's CDR3 is CASTSGTGTQETQYF. CDR3 nucleotide sequence: TGCGCCAGCACCTCCGGGACAGGGACACAAGAGACCCAGTACTTC.

By frequency in the sample, this clonotype is large. The CDR3 region is CSVGGWETQYF. The CDR3 bases are TGCAGCGTTGGAGGGTGGGAGACCCAGTACTTC. The chain carries TRBV29-1 and TRBJ2-5, with D perhaps matching TRBD2 (5 bases). CDR1 and CDR2 from the germline V gene are SQVTM and ANQGSEA. The CDR3 extends over 11 amino acids. V dropped 4 bases and J dropped 5 bases, with 8 bases sitting between them.

V usage is TRBV6-1 and J usage is TRBJ1-2; 10 bases align to TRBD1. The CDR3 spans 15 residues. CDR1 MNHNS and CDR2 SASEGT come from the germline V gene. V shed 7 bases and J 4 bases; nucleotides not matched to a gene: 9. CDR3 coding DNA: TGTGCCAGCACCCCGGGACAGGGGCTGATCTATGGCTACACCTTC. Residues: CASTPGQGLIYGYTF.

This sequence joins TRBV11-2 and TRBJ2-2, with TRBD1 matching over 7 bases. The germline CDR1 and CDR2 sequences are SGHAT and FQNNGV. The CDR3 extends over 15 amino acids. J was trimmed by 5 bases and V by 5 bases; bases with no gene match: 8. CDR3 residues: CASSRDDRATGELFF. The CDR3 region has the DNA TGTGCCAGCAGCCGGGATGACAGGGCGACCGGGGAGCTGTTTTTT. Complete variable domain (other parts from reference TRBV11-2 and TRBJ2-2): EAGVAQSPRYKIIEKRQSVAFWCNPISGHATLYWYQQILGQGPKLLIQFQNNGVVDDSQLPKDRFSAERLKGVDSTLKIQPAKLEDSAVYLCASSRDDRATGELFFGEGSRLTVL.

In this sample, this clonotype turned up a few times. The rearrangement links TRBV5-1 to TRBJ2-3; TRBD1 matches 7 bases. This CDR3 comprises 15 residues. CDR1 is SGHRS and CDR2 is YFSETQ in the germline V gene. The V segment lost 5 bases and the J segment 2 bases; nucleotides outside the gene matches: 8. CDR3 coding DNA: TGCGCCAGCAGTTCTACAGGGGACGACACAGATACGCAGTATTTT. This translates into CASSSTGDDTDTQYF.

V and J are TRBV21-1 and TRBJ2-3; the D segment call TRBD1 is taken from the table without a DNA check. TRBV21-1 is annotated as a pseudogene. This CDR3 comprises 15 residues. The CDR3 loop is CASSKAGRGADTQYF. CDR3 nucleotide sequence: TGTGCCAGCAGCAAAGCAGGCAGGGGCGCAGATACGCAGTATTTT.

The rearrangement links TRBV28 to TRBJ1-5; D uncertain. The CDR3 is 13 residues long. CDR1 MDHEN and CDR2 SYDVKM come from the germline V gene. Trimming stripped 6 bases from V and 8 bases from J, with 14 bases between. CDR3 sequence reads: CASSASALKPQHF. CDR3 DNA: TGTGCCAGCAGCGCCAGCGCGCTTAAGCCCCAGCATTTT.

By sample share, this clonotype is medium-sized. The J gene is TRBJ2-5, the V gene TRBV6-2 or TRBV6-3, with a possible D match to TRBD1 (5 bases). This CDR3 spans 11 amino acids. The V gene's germline CDR1 is MNHEY and CDR2 SVGEGT. Deletions cut 6 bases from V and 7 bases from J, with 9 bases between. The CDR3 region has the DNA TGTGCCAGCAGGGGGCCGTGGACCCAGTACTTC. Protein product: CASRGPWTQYF.

This clonotype is termed medium-sized (0.01 to 0.1%). The chain joins TRBV18 to TRBJ2-5; D call uncertain. V was cut by 3 bases and J by 2 bases, with 13 bases left in between. The germline V gene encodes CDR1 KGHSH and CDR2 LQKENI. The CDR3 consists of 15 residues. This CDR3 is CASSPVFQAQETQYF. The CDR3 bases are TGTGCCAGCTCACCGGTTTTTCAGGCACAAGAGACCCAGTACTTC. Based on the CDR3 plus reference TRBV18 and TRBJ2-5, the full variable domain is NAGVMQNPRHLVRRRGQEARLRCSPMKGHSHVYWYRQLPEEGLKFMVYLQKENIIDESGMPKERFSAEFPKEGPSILRIQQVVRGDSAAYFCASSPVFQAQETQYFGPGTRLLVL.

By sample share, this clonotype is medium-sized. The rearrangement joins TRBV10-3 to TRBJ2-1; 7 nucleotides match TRBD1. CDR3 length: 12 amino acids. V lost 6 bases and J lost 7; bases outside the gene matches: 3. The germline gives CDR1 ENHRY, CDR2 SYGVKD. CDR3 loop: CAIRETGNEQFF. The CDR3 DNA reads TGTGCCATCAGGGAGACAGGGAATGAGCAGTTCTTC.

CDR3 loop: CSVGTGRIYEQYF. For the CDR3, the DNA is TGCAGCGTCGGGACAGGGCGAATCTACGAGCAGTACTTC. The chain employs TRBV29-1 and TRBJ2-7; 9 nucleotides align to TRBD1. Per germline, CDR1 SQVTM and CDR2 ANQGSEA. This CDR3 region has 13 residues. V shed 6 bases, J shed 3 bases, and the junction held 6 bases outside the gene matches.

This clonotype was seen a handful of times. The rearrangement joins TRBV14 to TRBJ2-7, with D perhaps matching TRBD2 (7 bases). Germline values: CDR1 SGHDN, CDR2 FVKESK. Trimming removed 0 bases at V and 9 bases at J, with 12 bases between. This CDR3 spans 13 amino acids. CDR3: CASSQEAGGPQYF. Here the CDR3 DNA reads TGTGCCAGCAGCCAAGAAGCCGGGGGGCCGCAGTACTTC.

The chain carries TRBV20-1 and TRBJ1-1; possibly TRBD1 for D (6 bases). CDR1 and CDR2 from the germline V gene are DFQATT and SNEGSKA (reference sequence). Trimming took 3 bases from V and 3 from J, leaving 14 bases between them. CDR3 length: 14 amino acids. The CDR3 reads CSARGGAKDTEAFF. The CDR3, as DNA: TGCAGTGCTAGGGGGGGGGCTAAGGACACTGAAGCTTTCTTT.

This clonotype was found once. A much larger clone lies a single base off, so this may be a read error. The chain couples TRBV6-2 or TRBV6-3 to TRBJ2-5; D is unresolved. The ends were cut back, 5 bases at V and 3 bases at J, with 10 bases in the middle. Looked up from germline, CDR1 is MNHEY and CDR2 is SVGEGT. The CDR3 extends over 13 amino acids. The CDR3 reads CASSKRWEETQYF. The CDR3 nucleotides read TGTGCCAGCAGTAAACGGTGGGAAGAGACCCAGTACTTC.

This chain connects TRBV5-1 to TRBJ2-3; no clear D. The V and J ends lost 0 bases and 2 bases respectively, with 7 bases between them. The CDR3 contains 14 residues. Germline loops: CDR1 SGHRS, CDR2 YFSETQ. In nucleotides, the CDR3 is TGCGCCAGCAGCTTGGGGCAGAACACAGATACGCAGTATTTT. Translation gives CASSLGQNTDTQYF.

This clonotype was picked up a small number of times. The gene calls are TRBV7-9 and TRBJ1-1; TRBD1 might be the D (6 bases). The CDR3 is 12 amino acids. The germline V and J ends were trimmed by 5 bases and 10 bases, with 14 bases remaining between them. Germline V gene sequence: CDR1 SEHNR, CDR2 FQNEAQ (reference sequence). The CDR3 protein is CASSPPGGVAFF. CDR3 bases: TGTGCCAGCAGCCCCCCCGGGGGCGTAGCTTTCTTT.

This clonotype was seen only a few times. The chain has TRBV10-3 and TRBJ1-2; D gene ambiguous. The CDR3 is made up of 14 amino acids. The V gene's germline CDR1 is ENHRY and CDR2 SYGVKD. V dropped 5 bases and J dropped 0 bases, with 10 bases sitting between them. The CDR3 coding sequence is TGTGCCATCAGTCCCGGGGATTCTAACTATGGCTACACCTTC. Protein product: CAISPGDSNYGYTF.

Within the sample, this clonotype is medium-sized. This rearrangement joins TRBV6-1 to TRBJ2-5; a weak D match, TRBD1 (6 bases). CDR3 length: 13 residues. The V end lost 6 bases, the J end lost 2 bases, and 10 bases lay between the germline ends. CDR1 is MNHNS and CDR2 is SASEGT in the germline V gene. This CDR3 reads CASRRQVQETQYF. For the CDR3, the DNA is TGTGCCAGCAGGCGACAGGTACAAGAGACCCAGTACTTC.

A note on this clonotype: Since a much larger clone is just one base distant, this may be a read error. CDR3 DNA sequence: TGTGACAGCAGTCGGGACAGGATATCGGGGAAACTGTTTTTT. It yields the protein CDSSRDRISGKLFF. The chain uses TRBV6-1 and TRBJ1-4; 8 bases align to TRBD1. Germline loops: CDR1 MNHNS, CDR2 SASEGT. The CDR3 totals 14 residues.

This clonotype has ten or more counts. J is TRBJ1-2 and V is TRBV6-1; TRBD1 aligns across 9 bases. The CDR3 covers 15 residues. Trimming removed 4 bases from V and 4 bases from J; junction bases left unmatched: 7. Per the germline V gene, CDR1 is MNHNS and CDR2 is SASEGT. This CDR3 is CASSATGGSLYGYTF. CDR3 nucleotide sequence: TGTGCCAGCAGTGCCACAGGGGGCTCTCTCTATGGCTACACCTTC.

By proportion, this clonotype is medium-sized. The chain recombines TRBV12-3 or TRBV12-4 with TRBJ2-3; no reliable D call. The CDR3 runs 13 residues. Trimming left V 5 bases short and J 7 bases short, with 13 bases between. The CDR3 DNA sequence: TGTGCCAGCAGTCCGGACGGGCAGTATACGCAGTATTTT. Its protein product is CASSPDGQYTQYF.

This chain uses TRBV12-3 or TRBV12-4 with TRBJ2-1; 15 nucleotides agree with TRBD2. The CDR3 length is 16 residues. The trim removed 6 bases at V and 5 bases at J, leaving 5 bases unmatched. The CDR3 DNA is TGTGCCAGCAGAGGGACTAGCGGGGGGCGGCACAATGAGCAGTTCTTC. Its protein is CASRGTSGGRHNEQFF.

CDR3 residues: CASSDELAGSYEQYF. In DNA, the CDR3 is TGTGCCAGCAGTGATGAGTTAGCGGGATCCTACGAGCAGTACTTC. The gene calls are TRBV2 and TRBJ2-7, with TRBD2 matching over 8 bases. Per the germline V gene, CDR1 is SNHLY and CDR2 is FYNNEI. The CDR3 consists of 15 residues. J gave up 1 base and V 3 bases, and 5 bases lay outside the gene matches.

Sample share makes this clonotype medium-sized. The V and J genes are TRBV5-1 and TRBJ1-2; D not resolved. Germline assignment: CDR1 SGHRS and CDR2 YFSETQ. The V gene lost 4 bases and the J gene lost 0 bases, with 13 bases spanning the gap. The CDR3 length is 15 residues. CDR3 in amino acids: CASSTDISSNYGYTF. CDR3 DNA: TGCGCCAGCAGCACCGACATCTCGTCTAACTATGGCTACACCTTC.

This clonotype was recorded a few times. The gene calls are TRBV11-2 and TRBJ1-2, with unresolved D. Trimming removed 0 bases at V and 8 bases at J, with 10 bases between. Germline V gene sequence: CDR1 SGHAT, CDR2 FQNNGV. The CDR3 runs to 13 residues. CDR3 loop: CASSLDHAGGYTF. The CDR3 nucleotides read TGTGCCAGCAGCTTAGATCATGCGGGGGGCTACACCTTC. Looking up the rest from reference TRBV11-2 and TRBJ1-2 gives the full variable domain: EAGVAQSPRYKIIEKRQSVAFWCNPISGHATLYWYQQILGQGPKLLIQFQNNGVVDDSQLPKDRFSAERLKGVDSTLKIQPAKLEDSAVYLCASSLDHAGGYTFGSGTRLTVV.

Regarding this clonotype: Germline and junction disagree at one end, which may indicate a read error. The chain links TRBV5-1 to TRBJ2-2, with D perhaps matching TRBD2 (5 bases). The CDR3 covers 15 residues. The germline CDR1 and CDR2 sequences are SGHRS and YFSETQ. CDR3 amino acids: CASTRTFSDTGELFF. CDR3 nucleotide sequence: TGTGCCAGCACCCGGACTTTTTCCGACACCGGGGAGCTGTTTTTT.

The table lists this clonotype with a few counts. The J gene is TRBJ2-7, the V gene TRBV20-1, with D perhaps given as TRBD1 or TRBD2 (6 bases each). With 1 base removed from V and 5 bases from J, the gap between germline ends came to 12 bases. The CDR3 covers 13 residues. Germline V gene data show CDR1 as DFQATT and CDR2 as SNEGSKA (reference sequence). The CDR3 reads CSARGRGPHEQYF. The DNA for the CDR3 is TGCAGTGCTAGAGGTCGGGGGCCCCACGAGCAGTACTTC.

The chain recombines TRBV6-2 or TRBV6-3 with TRBJ1-6, with TRBD1 matching 11 bases. After removal of 8 bases from V and 8 bases from J, the junction contained 5 bases not matched to a gene. This CDR3 comprises 14 residues. Germline lookup yields CDR1 MNHEY and CDR2 SVGEGT. The CDR3 sequence is CASGPGQGDSPLHF. The CDR3 DNA follows: TGTGCCAGCGGACCGGGACAGGGGGATTCACCCCTCCACTTT.

In its sample, this clonotype was seen a few times. V usage is TRBV6-5 and J usage is TRBJ1-2; D possibly corresponds to TRBD1 (5 bases). The CDR3 runs 17 residues. Trimming removed 0 bases at V and 4 bases at J, with 18 bases between. Germline-derived CDR1 and CDR2 are MNHEY and SVGAGI. The CDR3 reads CASSYSPGEAVTYGYTF. CDR3 coding DNA: TGTGCCAGCAGTTACTCTCCGGGGGAGGCGGTCACCTATGGCTACACCTTC.